These T cell receptor beta chains were read from a single sample in a study of molecular identifiers for immune sequencing clone quantification. One entry per CDR3 protein, called by TCRdb with MiXCR from the PCR reads. The sample lists 300,000 to 400,000 distinct CDR3 sequences, around a fifth occurring once. The sample comprised naive CD8+ T cells from blood, with Jurkat cell RNA spiked in. The source of these receptors is a human donor in good health. Some libraries in this study had Jurkat cell RNA spiked in. Each CDR3 is given with its conserved first and last residue. A D gene is named only where the DNA matches it firmly. Part of the rows lack a size; the others show once, few, many or a class for expanded clones.

.	.	TRBV13	TRBJ2-3	CASSVRLTDTQYF	TGTGCCAGCAGCGTCAGACTGACAGATACGCAGTATTTT
.	many	TRBV7-9	TRBJ2-7	CASSFRDRGREQYF	TGTGCCAGCAGCTTCCGGGACCGAGGTCGGGAGCAGTACTTC
.	many	TRBV20-1	TRBJ1-1	CSARDWGSNTEAFF	TGCAGTGCTAGGGATTGGGGATCGAACACTGAAGCTTTCTTT
.	many	TRBV19	TRBJ1-1	CASSPGGGAEAFF	TGTGCCAGTAGTCCCGGAGGGGGGGCAGAAGCTTTCTTT
.	many	TRBV7-9	TRBJ2-4	CASSLENLNIQYF	TGTGCCAGCAGCTTAGAGAATTTAAACATTCAGTACTTC
.	many	TRBV5-6	TRBJ2-7	CASSLVGRWEQYF	TGTGCCAGCAGCTTGGTCGGTCGCTGGGAGCAGTACTTC
TRBD2	.	TRBV12-3/TRBV12-4	TRBJ2-1	CASGLAGGPYNEQFF	TGTGCAAGCGGTTTAGCGGGAGGGCCCTACAATGAGCAGTTCTTC
TRBD1	many	TRBV11-2	TRBJ2-7	CASSFNPGQGPEQYF	TGTGCCAGCAGCTTCAACCCCGGACAGGGGCCCGAGCAGTACTTC
.	many	TRBV19	TRBJ2-3	CASSTKRGRLDTQYF	TGTGCCAGTAGTACTAAACGGGGGCGACTAGATACGCAGTATTTT
.	many	TRBV4-1	TRBJ2-7	CASSQVLGGEQYF	TGCGCCAGCAGCCAAGTGTTAGGAGGGGAGCAGTACTTC
.	many	TRBV29-1	TRBJ1-3	CSVGVLTVSGNTIYF	TGCAGCGTTGGGGTCCTCACCGTCTCTGGAAACACCATATATTTT
TRBD2	many	TRBV10-3	TRBJ2-7	CAISGLDGEQYF	TGTGCCATCAGCGGACTAGACGGGGAGCAGTACTTC
TRBD1	.	TRBV9	TRBJ2-1	CASSAGGANYNEQFF	TGTGCCAGCAGCGCAGGGGGTGCTAACTACAATGAGCAGTTCTTC
TRBD1	few	TRBV19	TRBJ2-7	CATAGTGGNEQYF	TGTGCCACTGCCGGGACAGGGGGCAACGAGCAGTACTTC
TRBD1	.	TRBV28	TRBJ2-7	CASSPAGQGASYEQYF	TGTGCCAGCAGCCCCGCCGGACAGGGGGCCTCCTACGAGCAGTACTTC
.	many	TRBV12-3/TRBV12-4	TRBJ2-7	CASSLSLLGEQYF	TGTGCCAGCAGTTTAAGTCTACTGGGCGAGCAGTACTTC
TRBD1	many	TRBV4-1	TRBJ1-1	CASSQEDRGLATEAFF	TGCGCCAGCAGCCAAGAGGACAGGGGGCTTGCCACTGAAGCTTTCTTT
.	many	TRBV5-5	TRBJ2-7	CASSLAGGHSSYEQYF	TGTGCCAGCAGCTTGGCCGGGGGACACAGCTCCTACGAGCAGTACTTC
TRBD1	many	TRBV27	TRBJ2-7	CASTGTGPLPGSYEQYF	TGTGCCAGCACCGGGACAGGCCCGTTACCCGGCTCCTACGAGCAGTACTTC
.	.	TRBV28	TRBJ1-2	CASSLSGETDYGYTF	TGTGCCAGCAGTTTATCAGGAGAGACAGACTATGGCTACACCTTC
.	many	TRBV4-3	TRBJ1-5	CASSQSWAGAQPQHF	TGCGCCAGCAGCCAGAGTTGGGCAGGGGCACAGCCCCAGCATTTT
.	many	TRBV4-1	TRBJ2-5	CASSQDHSSPDPPGTQYF	TGCGCCAGCAGCCAAGATCATAGTAGCCCTGACCCCCCCGGGACCCAGTACTTC
.	many	TRBV18	TRBJ2-5	CASSPNRENQETQYF	TGTGCCAGCTCACCGAACAGGGAAAACCAAGAGACCCAGTACTTC